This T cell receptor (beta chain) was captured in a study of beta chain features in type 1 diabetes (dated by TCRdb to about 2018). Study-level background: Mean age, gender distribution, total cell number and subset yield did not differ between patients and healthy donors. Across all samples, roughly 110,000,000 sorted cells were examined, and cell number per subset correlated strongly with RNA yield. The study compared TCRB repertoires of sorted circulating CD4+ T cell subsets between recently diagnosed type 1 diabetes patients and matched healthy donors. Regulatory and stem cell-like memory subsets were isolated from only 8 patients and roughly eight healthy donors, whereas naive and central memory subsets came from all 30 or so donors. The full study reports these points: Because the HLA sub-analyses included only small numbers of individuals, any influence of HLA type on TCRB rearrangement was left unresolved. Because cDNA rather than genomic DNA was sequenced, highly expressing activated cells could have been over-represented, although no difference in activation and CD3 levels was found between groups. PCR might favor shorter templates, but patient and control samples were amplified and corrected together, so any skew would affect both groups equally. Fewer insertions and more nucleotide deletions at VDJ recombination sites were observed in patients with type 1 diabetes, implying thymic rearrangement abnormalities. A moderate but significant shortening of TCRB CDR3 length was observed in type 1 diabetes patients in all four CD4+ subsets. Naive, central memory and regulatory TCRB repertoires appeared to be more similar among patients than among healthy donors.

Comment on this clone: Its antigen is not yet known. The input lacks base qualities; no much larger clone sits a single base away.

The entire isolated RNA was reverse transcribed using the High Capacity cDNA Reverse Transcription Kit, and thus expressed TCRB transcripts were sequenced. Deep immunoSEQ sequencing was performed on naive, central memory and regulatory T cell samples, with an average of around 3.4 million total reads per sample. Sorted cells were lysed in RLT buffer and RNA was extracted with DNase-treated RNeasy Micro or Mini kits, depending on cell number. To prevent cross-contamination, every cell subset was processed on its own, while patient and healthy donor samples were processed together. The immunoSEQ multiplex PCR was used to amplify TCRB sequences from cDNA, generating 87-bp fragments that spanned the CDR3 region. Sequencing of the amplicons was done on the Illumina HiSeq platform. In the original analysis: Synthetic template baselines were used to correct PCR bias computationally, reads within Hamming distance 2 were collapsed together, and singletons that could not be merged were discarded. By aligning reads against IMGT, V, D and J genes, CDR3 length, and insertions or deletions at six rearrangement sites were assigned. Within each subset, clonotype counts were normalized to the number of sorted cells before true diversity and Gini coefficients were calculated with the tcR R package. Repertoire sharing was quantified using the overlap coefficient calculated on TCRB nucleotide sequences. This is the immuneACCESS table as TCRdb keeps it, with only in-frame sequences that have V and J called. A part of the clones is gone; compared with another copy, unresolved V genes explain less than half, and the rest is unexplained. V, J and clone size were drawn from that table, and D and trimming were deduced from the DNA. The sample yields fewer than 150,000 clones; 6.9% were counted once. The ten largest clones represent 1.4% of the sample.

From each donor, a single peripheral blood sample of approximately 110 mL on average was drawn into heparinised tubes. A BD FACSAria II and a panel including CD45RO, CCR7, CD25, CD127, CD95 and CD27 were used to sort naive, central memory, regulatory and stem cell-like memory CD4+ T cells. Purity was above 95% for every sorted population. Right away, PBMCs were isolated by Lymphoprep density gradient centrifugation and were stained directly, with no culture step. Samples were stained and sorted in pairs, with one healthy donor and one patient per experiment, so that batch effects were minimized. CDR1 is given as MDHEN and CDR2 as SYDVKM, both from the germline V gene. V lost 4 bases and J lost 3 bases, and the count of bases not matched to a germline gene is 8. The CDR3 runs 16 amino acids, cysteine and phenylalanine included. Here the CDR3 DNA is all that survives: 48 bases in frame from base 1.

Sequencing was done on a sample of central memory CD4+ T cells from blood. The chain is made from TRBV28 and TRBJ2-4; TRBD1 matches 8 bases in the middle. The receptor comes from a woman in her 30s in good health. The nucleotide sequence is TGTGCCAGCAGTTCGACAGGGGAGCTAGTCAAAAACATTCAGTACTTC. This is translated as CASSSTGELVKNIQYF.